This T cell receptor (beta chain) was documented in a study of cytomegalovirus exposure and HLA in healthy donors (dated by TCRdb to 2017 to 2019). As for the study more broadly: An earlier analysis of approximately 590 of the donors reported 250 to 350 Gb of sequence data and 117 million unique TCR beta sequences from about 200 million T cells. About 330 gigabases of sequencing data and around 90 million unique TCR sequences made up an early release that covered under 750 HLA-typed donors. Of the approximately 370 genotyped donors, 81% were placed in the genetic ancestry cluster associated with self-reported Caucasian donors. The aim of the study was to test whether cataloging public T cell receptors could identify signatures of past pathogen exposure. The T cell repertoires of some 700 subjects were profiled by immunosequencing and related to cytomegalovirus serostatus. Besides the first cohort of roughly 640 subjects, a separate validation cohort made up of about 120 different subjects was used. To predict cytomegalovirus infection status, the study brought together high-throughput TCR immunosequencing, statistical association of individual TCRs with disease status, and machine learning. A later analysis re-analyzed previously published TCR beta repertoires from 660 or so donors and added high-resolution HLA genotyping to study TCR occurrence patterns. Rather than drawing on any new phenotypic data, the later analysis identified candidate immune exposures from TCR beta sequences and the way those sequences occurred across donors. In an earlier analysis of roughly 540 of the donors, high-throughput TCR beta sequencing was used to judge whether each TCR beta V gene segment behaved as functional or pseudogenic. Donor age, sex, ethnicity and CMV serostatus were collected together with the repertoire data. Genome-wide SNP genotypes for about 65% of the roughly 670 donors were used in a later genetic analysis, which treated that subset as a discovery cohort. Every discovery cohort repertoire had been produced on one sequencing platform. Class I and class II HLA loci were covered by the typing at four-digit resolution. The number of typed donors differed by locus: about 620-630 for A, B, C, DRB1 and DQB1; approximately 540 for DQA1; about 600 for DPA1; and 400 to 480 for DPB1. Roughly 5 DR-DQ haplotypes were treated as single units for association and clustering because of strong linkage in the cohort. Among around 400 genotyped donors of the cohort, an average of around 250,000 unique TCR beta nucleotide sequences was sequenced per donor, of which roughly 17% were non-productive.

The paper's findings and limits, for the study overall: An earlier analysis of around 600 of the donors showed that most TCR beta V segments appeared in productive rearrangements either about 87% or about 30% of the time, which broadly matched IMGT annotations. Several of the top co-occurrence clusters appeared to be linked to parvovirus B19, influenza, CMV and Epstein-Barr virus, according to a later analysis. Presence/absence analyses assumed roughly uniform sequencing depth across donors, an assumption that may not hold. The study listed 150 to 200 TCR beta chains as associated with cytomegalovirus. An association between a missense DCLRE1C variant and V-gene and J-gene trimming of TCR beta chains was found in a later genetic analysis and replicated in an independent cohort. Cytomegalovirus status was reported to be diagnosed by the classifier with high specificity and sensitivity in both the original and validation cohorts. In vitro tests confirmed that a few of the cytomegalovirus-associated TCR beta chains recognize cytomegalovirus antigens. Linkage disequilibrium might explain the correlated functional status among segregating V segments, but an unknown experimental factor could not be excluded. A later analysis associated 15,000 to 20,000 TCR beta sequences with specific HLA alleles at a false discovery rate of 0.05. The authors suggested that the approach could potentially be extended to other disease states and immunological phenotypes. A later analysis found that most CMV-associated TCR beta chains appeared HLA-restricted, with HLA associations seemingly driven largely by CMV exposure. Most TCR sequences were observed very rarely across donors, whereas some public TCRs were present in many individuals. This cohort had only TCR beta chains sequenced, and the lack of alpha or paired-chain data limited which features could be detected. Over 15 rarely observed V segments, including chromosome 9 orphons, were excluded from the earlier analysis of almost 600 of the donors because counts were too low. In a later analysis, the rate of TCR association differed among HLA loci, with DRB1 alleles having the most associated TCRs and HLA-C alleles having the fewest. A further reported finding was that TCR beta sequences accurately predicted the HLA-A and HLA-B alleles for most subjects in the first cohort. A later genetic analysis reported fewer N-insertions in productive TCRs among donors in an Asian-associated ancestry cluster than the roughly 720-donor mean. Strong co-occurrence of HLA alleles, especially DR and DQ, made assigning TCR associations to individual alleles difficult. Immune exposure information for the cohort was limited to CMV serostatus. Because HLA typing was missing for some donors at each locus, association tests included only the typed subset. The sequencing pipeline was judged likely to have produced a cluster of highly shared sequence variants as a technical artifact. A later analysis found that HLA-associated TCR beta chains were more clonally expanded and had lower generation probabilities than equally common non-associated chains. The 87-base-pair reads could not distinguish some IMGT-functional V segments, including TRBV6-2 and TRBV6-3, so those segments were excluded.

This clone was detected only once. This receptor's antigen is unknown. No base qualities exist here, and no much larger clone lies one base off it. The V and J ends are trimmed by 0 bases and 8 bases, leaving 10 bases between them. CDR1 is given as LNHDA and CDR2 as SQIVND, both from the germline V gene (reference sequence). The CDR3 measures 13 amino acids from cysteine to phenylalanine. Just the 39-base CDR3 DNA is kept, in frame starting at base 1. The library was produced with the immunoSEQ multiplex PCR assay. For the multiplex PCR, a mixture combining 60 forward primers for TCR Vbeta segments and 13 reverse primers for TCR Jbeta segments was used. Amplification of the CDR3 region of rearranged TCR beta genes was performed with a multiplex PCR assay on genomic DNA. The amplified TCR beta libraries were sequenced on the Illumina HiSeq System as 87-base-pair reads. Turning to the authors' computational methods: Across the roughly 700 repertoires, a later analysis counted 60 million to 90 million unique TCR beta chains, roughly 11 million of which were shared by at least two donors. To remove PCR and sequencing errors, raw reads were error-corrected and collapsed into unique sequences using a nearest-neighbor algorithm that merged closely related sequences. V, D and J gene segments were assigned by aligning CDR3 sequences to IMGT reference sequences. Each retained sequence needed at least a six-nucleotide match to both a V gene segment and a J gene segment. Rearrangements were called productive when the CDR3 lacked stop codons and stayed in frame with V and J; all others were non-productive. CDR3 was defined by IMGT convention, running from the second conserved V-encoded cysteine to the conserved J-encoded phenylalanine. The earlier analysis of roughly 590 of the donors excluded sequences that lacked an unambiguous match to a single V gene segment. In an earlier analysis of 587 of the donors, V segments were called functional above 56.7% productive rearrangements and were called segregating when the between-donor standard deviation exceeded 5%. A statistical classification framework was built for diagnosing cytomegalovirus status from the catalog of TCR beta chain sequences. V and J gene assignment, in a later analysis, came from comparing TCR nucleotide sequences with IMGT/GENE-DB human TR gene sequences. The TCRdist pipeline was used in a later analysis to assign CDR3 sequences and most-parsimonious VDJ recombination scenarios. A later analysis defined each TCR beta chain by its CDR3 amino acid sequence plus V-gene family, and excluded reads lacking a unique V-gene family. In a later analysis, some 600 highly shared, low-generation-probability nucleotide sequences were removed to address suspected cross-contamination and a sequencing artifact. For each public chain, a later analysis derived a clonal expansion index from normalized ranks of inferred template counts within each repertoire. In a later analysis, generation probabilities were computed with a VDJ recombination model fitted to out-of-frame rearrangements, and the resulting probabilities were checked against IGoR. In a later analysis, hypergeometric tests were used to score TCR-TCR, TCR-HLA and TCR-CMV co-occurrence, with a repertoire-size bias correction applied to TCR pairs. To estimate false discovery rates, a later analysis permuted the HLA or CMV assignments 20 times. A later analysis grouped co-occurring TCRs with DBSCAN, adding TCRdist sequence similarity when clustering within HLA-allele-positive subsets. For co-occurrence clustering, repertoires with fewer than 30,000 or more than 120,000 public chains were excluded, along with several repertoires with anomalous nucleotide sharing. In its TCRdb copy, this immuneACCESS table keeps in-frame sequences only and misses some clones. Where compared with another copy, unresolved V genes explain less than half of these, and the others have no known cause. That table is the source of V, J and clone size, and D and trimming were worked out from the DNA. The sample table shows 150,000 or so clones, and around 78% are seen once. The ten most abundant clones make up approximately 3% of the sample.

The cohort was made up of approximately 670 healthy bone marrow donors. Cohort members were all nominally healthy when sampled, although unrecorded immune exposures were likely present. The donor tested CMV seronegative and was one of the 352 seronegative cohort members. A peripheral blood sample was collected from each donor, and TCR beta sequencing was performed on peripheral blood mononuclear cells. The Qiagen DNeasy Blood Extraction Kit was used to extract genomic DNA from the blood cell samples. This chain is built from TRBV19 and TRBJ1-2, with TRBD1 perhaps the D gene, on 5 matching bases. This TCR was recovered from a woman between 35 and 50 years old in good health and CMV-seronegative. Sequenced: PBMCs. At the DNA level, the sequence is TGTGCCAGTAGTATAGAAGGGGCGCGGGGCTACACCTTC. Its protein reads: CASSIEGARGYTF.